The T cell receptor (beta chain) described here comes from a study of spatial heterogeneity in lung cancer (dated by TCRdb to between 2018 and 2021). Study-level background: Beta-chain transcripts were consistently detected in greater numbers than alpha-chain transcripts, which likely reflects a higher abundance of beta-chain transcripts. In the raw uncorrected reads, each unique combination of TCR and UMI appeared more than ten times on average. Both alpha and beta chains were TCR-sequenced in samples taken at surgery, namely 220 tumor regions, under 80 matched nontumor lung samples and about 52 PBMC samples. TCR alpha and beta repertoires were quantitatively compared across multiple tumor regions, matched nontumor lung and blood in non-small cell lung cancer. The study linked features of the TCR repertoire to counts of nonsynonymous mutations, which were determined by whole-exome sequencing of tumor tissue.

The time point label, read with the paper, signifies: sample taken at primary tumor resection. TCR sequencing used whole RNA extracted from tumor and nontumor lung tissue, or from cryopreserved PBMC samples, without cell sorting. The donors were more than 65 patients from the lung TRACERx cohort who had early-stage, untreated non-small cell lung cancer. Patients were selected for TCR sequencing only if sufficient RNA was available from at least two tumor regions. As encoded in the germline V gene, CDR1 is SNHLY while CDR2 is FYNNEI. Reading from cysteine to phenylalanine, the CDR3 counts 15 amino acids. The entry retains the CDR3 DNA only, 45 bases that are in frame from base 1. V is pared back by 7 bases and J by 7 bases, with 19 bases lying between the germline termini. This clonotype occurred many times. Its specific antigen is unknown. It has no much larger one-base neighbor in the sample; base qualities were not kept.

Overall study outcomes, separate from this receptor: Ubiquitous expanded tumor TCRs showed up in blood more often at tumor resection than at routine follow-up. Confirming at a functional level the hypothesis that regional TCRs recognize regional mutations was considered to require additional single-cell paired TCR alpha and beta sequencing.

Libraries were made using 5' RACE. Reads for this sample came from a NextSeq 500. In the TCR library protocol, a unique molecular identifier was attached to each TCR cDNA molecule so that PCR and sequencing errors could be corrected. Regarding the original processing steps: TCR identification, UMI-based error correction and CDR3 extraction were all carried out with Decombinator tools. TCRs above a frequency of 2 per 1,000, corresponding to the top 1% of the tumor frequency distribution, were defined as expanded. Renyi diversity was calculated using the R vegan package after each repertoire was subsampled 100 times to 5,000 TCRs. CDR3 similarity networks were constructed using string-kernel similarity of amino acid triplets, with links drawn between CDR3s whose pairwise similarity was above 0.82. TCRdb took the public reads, trimmed them with fastp at Q25, ran MiXCR for clone calling and kept in-frame beta chains. Identical CDR3 protein sequences are pooled into one entry, listed with their most common genes and DNA. These V and J calls originate from TCRdb's pipeline instead of the authors' own analysis. In this sample the table shows just under 95,000 distinct CDR3 sequences, around 12% of which occur a single time. Under 50% of the sample belongs to the ten largest clones.

This TCR was sampled from a male donor with early-stage non-small cell lung cancer. The sequences come from PBMCs, collected at surgery. This receptor chain uses TRBV2 and TRBJ1-4; D gene: possibly TRBD1, on 6 matching bases. At the DNA level, the sequence is TGTGCCAGCACGACAGGCGGCATGCGGTCTGAAAAACTGTTTTTT. This is translated as CASTTGGMRSEKLFF.